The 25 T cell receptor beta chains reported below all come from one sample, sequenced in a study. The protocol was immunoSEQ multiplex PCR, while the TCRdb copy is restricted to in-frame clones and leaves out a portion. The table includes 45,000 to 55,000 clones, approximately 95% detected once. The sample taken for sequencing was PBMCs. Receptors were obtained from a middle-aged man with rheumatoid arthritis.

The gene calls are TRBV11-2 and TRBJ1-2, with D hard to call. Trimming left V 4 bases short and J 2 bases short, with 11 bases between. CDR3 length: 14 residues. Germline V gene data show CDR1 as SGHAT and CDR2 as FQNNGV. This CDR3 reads CASSSFVRNYGYTF. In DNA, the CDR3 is TGTGCCAGCAGCTCTTTCGTCAGGAACTATGGCTACACCTTC. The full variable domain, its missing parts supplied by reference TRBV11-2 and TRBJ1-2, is EAGVAQSPRYKIIEKRQSVAFWCNPISGHATLYWYQQILGQGPKLLIQFQNNGVVDDSQLPKDRFSAERLKGVDSTLKIQPAKLEDSAVYLCASSSFVRNYGYTFGSGTRLTVV.

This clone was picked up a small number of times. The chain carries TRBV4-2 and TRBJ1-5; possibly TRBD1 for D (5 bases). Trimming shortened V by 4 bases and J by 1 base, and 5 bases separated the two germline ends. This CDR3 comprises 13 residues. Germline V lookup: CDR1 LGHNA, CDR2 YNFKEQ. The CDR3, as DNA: TGTGCCAGCAGCCGGGACAGCAATCAGCCCCAGCATTTT. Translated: CASSRDSNQPQHF.

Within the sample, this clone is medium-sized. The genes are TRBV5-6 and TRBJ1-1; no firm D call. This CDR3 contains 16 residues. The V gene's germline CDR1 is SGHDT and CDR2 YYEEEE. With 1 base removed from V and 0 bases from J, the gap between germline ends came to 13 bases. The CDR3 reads CASSLWADTVNTEAFF. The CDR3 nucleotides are TGTGCCAGCAGCTTGTGGGCCGATACCGTGAACACTGAAGCTTTCTTT.

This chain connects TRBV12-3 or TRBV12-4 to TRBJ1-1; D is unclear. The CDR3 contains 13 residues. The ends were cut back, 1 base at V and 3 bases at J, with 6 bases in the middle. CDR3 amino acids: CASSLGGDTEAFF. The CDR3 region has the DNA TGTGCCAGCAGTTTAGGTGGAGACACTGAAGCTTTCTTT.

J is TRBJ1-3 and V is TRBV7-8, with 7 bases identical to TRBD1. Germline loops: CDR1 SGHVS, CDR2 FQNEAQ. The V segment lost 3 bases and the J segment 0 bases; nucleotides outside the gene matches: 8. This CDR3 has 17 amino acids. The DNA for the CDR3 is TGTGCCAGCAGCTTCTTACCGGGACAGAGCTCTGGAAACACCATATATTTT. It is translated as CASSFLPGQSSGNTIYF.

CDR3 DNA: TGTGCCAGCAGCCCGGACAGTAACTATGGCTACACCTTC. The encoded protein is CASSPDSNYGYTF. This sequence joins TRBV5-6 and TRBJ1-2, with D perhaps matching TRBD1 (6 bases). The germline V gene encodes CDR1 SGHDT and CDR2 YYEEEE. Trimming removed 4 bases at V and 1 base at J, with 8 bases between. The CDR3 length is 13 residues.

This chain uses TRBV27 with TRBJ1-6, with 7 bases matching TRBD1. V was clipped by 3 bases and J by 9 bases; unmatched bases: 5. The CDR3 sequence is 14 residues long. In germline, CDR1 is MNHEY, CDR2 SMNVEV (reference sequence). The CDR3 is CASSLTGNGSPLHF. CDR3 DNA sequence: TGTGCCAGCAGTTTGACAGGGAACGGTTCACCCCTCCACTTT.

CDR3 nucleotide sequence: TGTGCCAGCAGCCCAAGTCAGGGGGCTGGAGGGACCCAGTACTTC. This sequence encodes CASSPSQGAGGTQYF. The chain employs TRBV9 and TRBJ2-5; 8 bases are a match to TRBD1. The CDR3 loop spans 15 amino acids. V trimming: 4 bases; J trimming: 7 bases; junction bases outside the gene matches: 12. From germline, CDR1 is SGDLS and CDR2 YYNGEE. Drawing the rest from reference TRBV9 and TRBJ2-5, the complete variable domain is DSGVTQTPKHLITATGQRVTLRCSPRSGDLSVYWYQQSLDQGLQFLIQYYNGEERAKGNILERFSAQQFPDLHSELNLSSLELGDSALYFCASSPSQGAGGTQYFGPGTRLLVL.

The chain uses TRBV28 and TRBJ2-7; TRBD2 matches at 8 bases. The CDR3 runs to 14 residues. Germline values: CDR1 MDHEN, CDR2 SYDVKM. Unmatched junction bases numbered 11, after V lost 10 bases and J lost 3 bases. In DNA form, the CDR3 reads TGTGCCACGTTCGGGGGGGCGTTCAGCTACGAGCAGTACTTC. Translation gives CATFGGAFSYEQYF. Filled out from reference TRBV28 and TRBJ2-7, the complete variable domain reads DVKVTQSSRYLVKRTGEKVFLECVQDMDHENMFWYRQDPGLGLRLIYFSYDVKMKEKGDIPEGYSVSREKKERFSLILESASTNQTSMYLCATFGGAFSYEQYFGPGTRLTVT.

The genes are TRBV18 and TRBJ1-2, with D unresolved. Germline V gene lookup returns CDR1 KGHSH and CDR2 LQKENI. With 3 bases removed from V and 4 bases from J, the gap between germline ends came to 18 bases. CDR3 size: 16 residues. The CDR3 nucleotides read TGTGCCAGCTCACCGGGCCCTTTGAGGACGTTCTATGGCTACACCTTC. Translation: CASSPGPLRTFYGYTF.

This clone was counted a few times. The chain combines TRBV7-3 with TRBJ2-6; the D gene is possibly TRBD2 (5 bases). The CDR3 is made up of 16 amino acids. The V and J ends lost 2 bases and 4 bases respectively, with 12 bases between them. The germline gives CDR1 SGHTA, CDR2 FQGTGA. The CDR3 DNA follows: TGTGCCAGCAGCTTACGTGCGGGCCCAGGGGCCAACGTCCTGACTTTC. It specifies CASSLRAGPGANVLTF.

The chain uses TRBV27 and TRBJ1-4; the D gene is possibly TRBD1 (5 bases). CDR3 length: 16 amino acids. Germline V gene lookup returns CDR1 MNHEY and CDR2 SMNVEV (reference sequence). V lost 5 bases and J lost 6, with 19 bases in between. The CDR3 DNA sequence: TGTGCCAGCAGTCTCCTTTGGGGACGGGTACATGAAAAACTGTTTTTT. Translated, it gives CASSLLWGRVHEKLFF.

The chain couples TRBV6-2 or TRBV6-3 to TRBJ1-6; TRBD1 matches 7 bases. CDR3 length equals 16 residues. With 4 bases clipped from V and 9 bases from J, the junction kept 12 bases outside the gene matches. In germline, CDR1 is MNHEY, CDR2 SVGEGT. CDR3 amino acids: CASSLDGQVVGSPLHF. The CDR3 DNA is TGTGCCAGCAGTTTAGACGGACAGGTAGTCGGTTCACCCCTCCACTTT.

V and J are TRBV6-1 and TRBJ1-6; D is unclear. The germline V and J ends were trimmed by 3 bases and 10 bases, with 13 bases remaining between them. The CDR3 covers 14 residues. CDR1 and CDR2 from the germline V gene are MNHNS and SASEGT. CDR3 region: CASSEGSPGSPLHF. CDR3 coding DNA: TGTGCCAGCAGTGAGGGCAGTCCTGGGTCACCCCTCCACTTT.

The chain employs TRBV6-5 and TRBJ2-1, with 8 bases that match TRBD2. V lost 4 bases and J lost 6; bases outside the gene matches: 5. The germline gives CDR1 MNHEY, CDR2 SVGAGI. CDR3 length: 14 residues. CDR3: CASSSGRDGNEQFF. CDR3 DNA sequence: TGTGCCAGCAGTTCCGGGAGGGACGGCAATGAGCAGTTCTTC.

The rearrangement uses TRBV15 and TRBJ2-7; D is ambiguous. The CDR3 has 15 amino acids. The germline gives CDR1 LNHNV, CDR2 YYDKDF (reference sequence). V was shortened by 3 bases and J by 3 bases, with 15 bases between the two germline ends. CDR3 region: CATSSFGRTNYEQYF. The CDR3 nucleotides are TGTGCCACCAGCAGTTTTGGACGGACCAACTACGAGCAGTACTTC. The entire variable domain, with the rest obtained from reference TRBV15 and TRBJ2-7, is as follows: DAMVIQNPRYQVTQFGKPVTLSCSQTLNHNVMYWYQQKSSQAPKLLFHYYDKDFNNEADTPDNFQSRRPNTSFCFLDIRSPGLGDTAMYLCATSSFGRTNYEQYFGPGTRLTVT.

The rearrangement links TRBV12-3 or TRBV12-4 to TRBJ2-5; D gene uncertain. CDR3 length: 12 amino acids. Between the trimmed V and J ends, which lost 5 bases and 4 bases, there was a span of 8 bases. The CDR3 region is CASSLSGETQYF. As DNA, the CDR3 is TGTGCCAGCAGTCTCTCTGGAGAGACCCAGTACTTC.

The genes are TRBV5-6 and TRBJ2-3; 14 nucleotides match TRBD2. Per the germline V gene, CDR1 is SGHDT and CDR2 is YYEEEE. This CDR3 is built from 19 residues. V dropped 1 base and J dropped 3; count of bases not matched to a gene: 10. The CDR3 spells CASSLLTGLAGARTDTQYF. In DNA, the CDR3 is TGTGCCAGCAGCTTGTTAACGGGACTAGCGGGAGCGAGGACAGATACGCAGTATTTT.

In DNA form, the CDR3 reads TGTGCCAGTAGTTTAACTAGCGGGAGTGTGCATGAGCAGTTCTTC. Amino acids: CASSLTSGSVHEQFF. V gene TRBV19 combines with J gene TRBJ2-1; 11 bases line up with TRBD2. With V trimmed by 5 bases and J by 8 bases, 8 bases remained unmatched. The CDR3 is made up of 15 amino acids. The germline V gene has CDR1 LNHDA and CDR2 SQIVND (reference sequence).

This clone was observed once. The CDR3 nucleotides read TGTGCCAGCAGCTTTTGGACAGGGATGGGGTCTGGGGCCAACGTCCTGACTTTC. It specifies CASSFWTGMGSGANVLTF. The chain uses TRBV5-8 and TRBJ2-6, with TRBD1 matching over 8 bases. With 2 bases clipped from V and 1 base from J, the junction kept 8 bases outside the gene matches. Germline V gene sequence: CDR1 SGHTS, CDR2 YDEGEE. The length of the CDR3 is 18 residues.

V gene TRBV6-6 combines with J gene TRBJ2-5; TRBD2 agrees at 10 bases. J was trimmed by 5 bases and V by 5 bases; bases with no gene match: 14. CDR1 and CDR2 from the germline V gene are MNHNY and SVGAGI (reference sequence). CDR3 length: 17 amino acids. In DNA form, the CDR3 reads TGTGCCAGCAGTCCTCTCCCGGCTAGCGGGAGTGAGGAGACCCAGTACTTC. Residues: CASSPLPASGSEETQYF.

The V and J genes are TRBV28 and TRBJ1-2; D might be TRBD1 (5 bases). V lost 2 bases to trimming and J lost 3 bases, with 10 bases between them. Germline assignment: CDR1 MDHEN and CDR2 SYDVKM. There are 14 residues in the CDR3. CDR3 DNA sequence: TGTGCCAGCAGTTTAGGGGGTCGGGACTATGGCTACACCTTC. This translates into CASSLGGRDYGYTF.

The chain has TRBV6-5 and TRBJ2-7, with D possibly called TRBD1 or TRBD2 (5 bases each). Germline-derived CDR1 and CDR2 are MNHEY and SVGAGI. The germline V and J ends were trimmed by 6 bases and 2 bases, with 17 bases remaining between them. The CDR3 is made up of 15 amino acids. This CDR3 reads CASRANGAGAYEQYF. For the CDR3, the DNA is TGTGCCAGCAGAGCCAACGGGGCAGGTGCCTACGAGCAGTACTTC.

CDR3 nucleotide sequence: TGTGCCAGCAGCTTAGACCTAACTGGCTACACCTTC. Residues: CASSLDLTGYTF. The chain carries TRBV11-2 and TRBJ1-2; D is unresolved. The germline CDR1 and CDR2 sequences are SGHAT and FQNNGV. The germline V and J ends were trimmed by 0 bases and 7 bases, with 6 bases remaining between them. The length of the CDR3 is 12 residues. Looking up the rest from reference TRBV11-2 and TRBJ1-2 gives the full variable domain: EAGVAQSPRYKIIEKRQSVAFWCNPISGHATLYWYQQILGQGPKLLIQFQNNGVVDDSQLPKDRFSAERLKGVDSTLKIQPAKLEDSAVYLCASSLDLTGYTFGSGTRLTVV.

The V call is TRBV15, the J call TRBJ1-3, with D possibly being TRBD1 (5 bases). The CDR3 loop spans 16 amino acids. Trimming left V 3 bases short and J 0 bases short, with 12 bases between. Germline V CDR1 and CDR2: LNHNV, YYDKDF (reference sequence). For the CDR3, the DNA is TGTGCCACCAGCAGCGGGGTGACAGTCTCTGGAAACACCATATATTTT. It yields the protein CATSSGVTVSGNTIYF.